This entry lists 17 T cell receptor beta chains sequenced from one sample in a study of CD8 T cell repertoires and HIV-1 epitope variants. Profiling relied on immunoSEQ multiplex PCR, and the TCRdb table lists in-frame clones only, not all of them. The sample carries 80,000 to 95,000 clones, 70% to 75% recorded once. The sequencing sample was made of uncultured baseline CD8+ T cells from peripheral blood mononuclear cells (PBMCs). These receptors all come from a male donor with HIV.

The chain carries TRBV29-1 and TRBJ2-1, with D hard to call. V lost 5 bases to trimming and J lost 0 bases, with 11 bases between them. CDR1 is SQVTM, CDR2 ANQGSEA, per germline. The CDR3 is made up of 14 amino acids. CDR3 DNA: TGCAGCGTTTTAGAAGCGAGCTCCTACAATGAGCAGTTCTTC. Its translation: CSVLEASSYNEQFF.

CDR3 in amino acids: CASRSPQGTGANVLTF. CDR3 sequence (DNA): TGTGCCAGCAGGTCCCCCCAGGGAACTGGGGCCAACGTCCTGACTTTC. The chain combines TRBV28 with TRBJ2-6; TRBD1 might be the D (5 bases). The CDR3 spans 16 residues. Per germline, CDR1 MDHEN and CDR2 SYDVKM. V lost 6 bases, J lost 2 bases, and 14 bases lay in between.

This sequence joins TRBV6-1 and TRBJ2-7, with TRBD1 as a possible D gene (6 bases). Germline V gene data show CDR1 as MNHNS and CDR2 as SASEGT. There are 17 residues in the CDR3. V lost 4 bases and J lost 0, with 19 bases in between. CDR3 sequence reads: CASSARDNWGPSYEQYF. The CDR3 DNA reads as TGTGCCAGCAGTGCTCGGGACAATTGGGGGCCCTCCTACGAGCAGTACTTC.

The CDR3 DNA is TGTGCCAGCAGTTACTCGGGGGGCGAGGAGACCCAGTACTTC. This codes for CASSYSGGEETQYF. This chain links TRBV6-6 with TRBJ2-5; D might be TRBD1 or TRBD2, each matching 6 bases. CDR3 size: 14 residues. Germline V gives CDR1 MNHNY, CDR2 SVGAGI (reference sequence). V shed 0 bases and J shed 5 bases, with 10 bases lying between them.

The rearrangement joins TRBV9 to TRBJ1-1; 8 bases match TRBD1. The V gene's germline CDR1 is SGDLS and CDR2 YYNGEE. This CDR3 is 15 amino acids long. V gave up 4 bases and J gave up 3 bases; unmatched junction bases: 8. CDR3 in amino acids: CASSPADRVDTEAFF. The CDR3 DNA sequence: TGTGCCAGCAGCCCCGCGGACAGGGTCGACACTGAAGCTTTCTTT.

The sample holds many counts of this clone. The chain has TRBV18 and TRBJ1-6, with a weak D call TRBD1 (6 bases). The CDR3 totals 14 residues. V lost 3 bases and J lost 5, with 8 bases in between. The germline V gene has CDR1 KGHSH and CDR2 LQKENI. CDR3 sequence: CASSPTGNNSPLHF. In nucleotides, the CDR3 is TGTGCCAGCTCACCCACAGGGAATAATTCACCCCTCCACTTT.

The V gene is TRBV4-3, the J gene TRBJ1-4; D is unclear. V lost 4 bases, J lost 0 bases, and 12 bases lay in between. The CDR3 is made up of 16 amino acids. Germline-derived CDR1 and CDR2 are LGHNA and YSLEER. The CDR3 reads CASSPSPGATNEKLFF. CDR3 coding DNA: TGCGCCAGCAGCCCGTCCCCAGGTGCAACTAATGAAAAACTGTTTTTT.

By its share, this clone is medium-sized (0.01 to 0.1%). The V and J genes are TRBV28 and TRBJ2-1; 7 bases are a match to TRBD1. Germline trimming cut 5 bases from V and 9 bases from J; bases unmatched to any gene: 4. CDR1 is MDHEN and CDR2 is SYDVKM in the germline V gene. This CDR3 is built from 12 residues. This CDR3 is CASSPGGSEQFF. As DNA, the CDR3 is TGTGCCAGCAGTCCAGGGGGAAGTGAGCAGTTCTTC.

The chain carries TRBV7-8 and TRBJ2-1; 7 bases align to TRBD2. The CDR3 loop spans 15 amino acids. Germline V gene data show CDR1 as SGHVS and CDR2 as FQNEAQ. Trimming took 0 bases from V and 9 from J; bases not matched to a gene: 8. DNA for the CDR3: TGTGCCAGCAGCTTAGCGGGAGGGACTTACGTTGAGCAGTTCTTC. Encoded protein: CASSLAGGTYVEQFF.

The chain uses TRBV6-6 and TRBJ2-1; the match to TRBD1 covers 7 bases. Losses at the gene ends were 6 bases for V and 3 bases for J; bases not matched to a gene: 2. Germline CDR1 reads MNHNY; CDR2 reads SVGAGI (reference sequence). This CDR3 is 13 amino acids long. The CDR3 DNA follows: TGTGCCAGCAGCCGGGACAGCTACAATGAGCAGTTCTTC. It translates to CASSRDSYNEQFF.

The J gene is TRBJ2-5, the V gene TRBV29-1, with D possibly TRBD2 on 5 matching bases. The CDR3 spans 13 residues. Trimming removed 5 bases from V and 2 bases from J, with 12 bases in between. The germline V gene has CDR1 SQVTM and CDR2 ANQGSEA. The CDR3 sequence: CSVKSSPQETQYF. Here the CDR3 DNA reads TGCAGCGTTAAATCTAGCCCACAAGAGACCCAGTACTTC.

The V gene is TRBV6-6, the J gene TRBJ1-3; tentatively, D is TRBD1 (5 bases). Germline CDR1 is MNHNY and CDR2 is SVGAGI (reference sequence). The CDR3 length is 16 residues. Trimming pared 2 bases from V and 2 bases from J, leaving 13 bases between. The CDR3 coding sequence is TGTGCCAGCAGTTACGGGCAGGGTGTAACTGGAAACACCATATATTTT. Translated, it gives CASSYGQGVTGNTIYF.

This rearrangement joins TRBV6-5 to TRBJ2-7; D is perhaps TRBD1 (6 bases). The germline V gene has CDR1 MNHEY and CDR2 SVGAGI. Trimming stripped 0 bases from V and 9 bases from J, with 18 bases between. The CDR3 consists of 15 residues. The CDR3 region is CASSYSIRGDLGQYF. The CDR3 DNA reads TGTGCCAGCAGTTACTCGATCAGGGGCGATTTGGGGCAGTACTTC.

J is TRBJ2-3 and V is TRBV5-4, with TRBD1 as a possible D gene (6 bases). This CDR3 region has 15 residues. Germline CDR1 and CDR2: SGHNT and YYREEE (reference sequence). V lost 4 bases and J lost 0, with 12 bases in between. The CDR3 sequence: CASSPDRPSTDTQYF. CDR3 coding DNA: TGTGCCAGCAGCCCTGACAGGCCTAGCACAGATACGCAGTATTTT.

V usage is TRBV5-1 and J usage is TRBJ2-1; TRBD1 matches at 7 bases. CDR3 size: 16 residues. V lost 4 bases and J lost 4; bases outside the gene matches: 11. In germline, CDR1 is SGHRS, CDR2 YFSETQ. The CDR3 sequence is CASSSSGTAFYNEQFF. The CDR3 DNA reads TGCGCCAGCAGCAGCTCCGGGACAGCCTTTTACAATGAGCAGTTCTTC.

This clone has only a few counts. The genes are TRBV7-9 and TRBJ1-5; 7 nucleotides line up with TRBD1. Germline lookup yields CDR1 SEHNR and CDR2 FQNEAQ (reference sequence). After removal of 5 bases from V and 3 bases from J, the junction contained 10 bases not matched to a gene. CDR3 size: 16 residues. The CDR3 sequence: CASSPTPTGNNQPQHF. CDR3 DNA sequence: TGTGCCAGCAGCCCCACCCCGACAGGGAACAATCAGCCCCAGCATTTT.

The V gene is TRBV7-2, the J gene TRBJ1-5, with D uncertain. The V end lost 0 bases, the J end lost 3 bases, and 0 bases lay between the germline ends. CDR1 SGHTA and CDR2 FQGNSA come from the germline V gene. The CDR3 runs 12 residues. Here the CDR3 reads CASSLANQPQHF. CDR3 coding DNA: TGTGCCAGCAGCTTAGCCAATCAGCCCCAGCATTTT.